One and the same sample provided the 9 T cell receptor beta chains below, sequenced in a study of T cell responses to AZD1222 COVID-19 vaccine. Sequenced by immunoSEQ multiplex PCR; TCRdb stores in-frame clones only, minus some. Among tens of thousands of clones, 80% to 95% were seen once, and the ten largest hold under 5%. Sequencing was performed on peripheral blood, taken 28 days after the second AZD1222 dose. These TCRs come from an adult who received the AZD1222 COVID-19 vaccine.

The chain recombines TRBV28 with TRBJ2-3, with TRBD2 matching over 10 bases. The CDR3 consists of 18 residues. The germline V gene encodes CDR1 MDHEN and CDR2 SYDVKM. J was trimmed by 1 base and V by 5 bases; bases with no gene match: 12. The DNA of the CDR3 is TGTGCCAGCAGTACCCCGAGGGTAGCGGGAGGTGGCACAGATACGCAGTATTTT. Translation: CASSTPRVAGGGTDTQYF.

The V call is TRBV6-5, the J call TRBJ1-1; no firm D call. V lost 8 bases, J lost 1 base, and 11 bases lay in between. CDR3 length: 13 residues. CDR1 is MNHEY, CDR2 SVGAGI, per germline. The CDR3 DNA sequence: TGTGCCAGCTCCTTTCGGGCGAACACTGAAGCTTTCTTT. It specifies CASSFRANTEAFF.

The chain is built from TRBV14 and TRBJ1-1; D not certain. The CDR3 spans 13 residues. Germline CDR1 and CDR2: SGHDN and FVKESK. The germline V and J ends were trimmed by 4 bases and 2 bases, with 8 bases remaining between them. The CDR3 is CASSLRYNTEAFF. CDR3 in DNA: TGTGCCAGCAGCCTTAGATATAACACTGAAGCTTTCTTT.

The CDR3 sequence: CASSLRGWGGYTF. The CDR3 DNA is TGTGCCAGCAGTTTAAGGGGGTGGGGTGGCTACACCTTC. The chain joins TRBV27 to TRBJ1-2, with D perhaps TRBD1 (6 bases). In germline, CDR1 is MNHEY, CDR2 SMNVEV (reference sequence). V lost 2 bases, J lost 7 bases, and 11 bases lay in between. The CDR3 is 13 amino acids.

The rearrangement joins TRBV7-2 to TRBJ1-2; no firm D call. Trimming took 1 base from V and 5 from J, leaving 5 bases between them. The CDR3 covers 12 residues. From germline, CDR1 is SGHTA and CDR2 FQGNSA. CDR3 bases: TGTGCCAGCAGCTTAGAGCTATATGGCTACACCTTC. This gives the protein CASSLELYGYTF.

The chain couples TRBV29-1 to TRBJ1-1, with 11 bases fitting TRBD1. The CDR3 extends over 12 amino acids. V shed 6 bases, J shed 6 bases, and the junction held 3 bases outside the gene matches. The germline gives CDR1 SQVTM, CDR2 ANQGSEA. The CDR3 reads CSVVDRGPEAFF. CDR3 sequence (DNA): TGCAGCGTCGTGGACAGGGGGCCTGAAGCTTTCTTT.

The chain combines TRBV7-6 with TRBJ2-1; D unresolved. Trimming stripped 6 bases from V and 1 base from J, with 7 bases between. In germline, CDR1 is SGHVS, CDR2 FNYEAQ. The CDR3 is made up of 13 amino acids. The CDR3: CASSSESYNEQFF. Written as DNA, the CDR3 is TGTGCCAGCAGTTCGGAGTCCTACAATGAGCAGTTCTTC.

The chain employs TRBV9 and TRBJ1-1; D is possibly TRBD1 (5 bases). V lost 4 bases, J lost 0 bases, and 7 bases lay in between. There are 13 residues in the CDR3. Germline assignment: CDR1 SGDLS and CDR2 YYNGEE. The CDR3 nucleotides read TGTGCCAGCAGCCAGACAGTGAACACTGAAGCTTTCTTT. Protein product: CASSQTVNTEAFF.

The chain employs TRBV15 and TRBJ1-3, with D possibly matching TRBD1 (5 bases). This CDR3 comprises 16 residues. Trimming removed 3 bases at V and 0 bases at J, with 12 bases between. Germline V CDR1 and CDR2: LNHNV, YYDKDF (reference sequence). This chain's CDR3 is CATSSIDSHSGNTIYF. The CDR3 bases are TGTGCCACCAGCAGTATCGACAGCCACTCTGGAAACACCATATATTTT.